These 16 T cell receptor beta chains came from one sample sequenced in a study of blood T cell repertoires in COVID-19. Repertoires were generated with immunoSEQ multiplex PCR, while TCRdb's copy carries only in-frame clones and drops some. The data show fewer than 400,000 clones, about nine tenths seen once. Sample: PBMCs or T cells enriched from blood (not recorded which). These receptors were collected from a man younger than 40 who had recovered from COVID-19.

The rearrangement joins TRBV3-1 (or the pseudogene TRBV3-2) to TRBJ2-5, with 7 bases aligning to TRBD2. J lost 4 bases, V lost 0 bases, and 5 bases had no gene match. This CDR3 spans 15 amino acids. In germline, CDR1 is LGHDT, CDR2 YNNKEL (reference sequence). Here the CDR3 DNA reads TGTGCCAGCAGCCAAGAGGCGGGGGTAAGAGAGACCCAGTACTTC. Encoded protein: CASSQEAGVRETQYF.

The genes are TRBV27 and TRBJ2-1; tentative D call: TRBD1 (6 bases). Trimming took 6 bases from V and 4 from J, leaving 16 bases between them. The CDR3 sequence is 15 residues long. Germline V lookup: CDR1 MNHEY, CDR2 SMNVEV (reference sequence). The CDR3 protein is CASSDRYQIYNEQFF. Here the CDR3 DNA reads TGTGCCAGCAGCGACAGGTACCAAATATACAATGAGCAGTTCTTC.

V gene TRBV21-1 combines with J gene TRBJ2-2; the tabulated D call, TRBD2, remains unverified against the DNA. TRBV21-1 is a known pseudogene. The CDR3 is made up of 16 amino acids. CDR3 coding DNA: TGTGCCAGCAGCAAAGTCGAAACTCGGGTACCCGGGGAGCTGTTTTTT. Protein sequence: CASSKVETRVPGELFF.

V gene TRBV4-1 combines with J gene TRBJ2-5, with TRBD2 matching 8 bases. The CDR3 runs 17 residues. With 0 bases clipped from V and 4 bases from J, the junction kept 10 bases outside the gene matches. In germline, CDR1 is MGHRA, CDR2 YSYEKL. The CDR3 region is CASSQDREESGRETQYF. In DNA, the CDR3 is TGCGCCAGCAGCCAAGATCGGGAAGAAAGCGGGAGAGAGACCCAGTACTTC.

CDR3 loop: CASRFSGGTYNEQFF. The CDR3 bases are TGTGCCAGCAGGTTCTCGGGAGGGACCTACAATGAGCAGTTCTTC. The V gene is TRBV2, the J gene TRBJ2-1; 8 bases line up with TRBD2. V was clipped by 6 bases and J by 2 bases; unmatched bases: 6. Germline values: CDR1 SNHLY, CDR2 FYNNEI. The CDR3 loop spans 15 amino acids.

V is TRBV12-5 and J is TRBJ1-1; the match to TRBD1 covers 9 bases. CDR1 is LGHNT and CDR2 is FRNRAP in the germline V gene. The CDR3 totals 15 residues. Trimming cost V 5 bases and J 0 bases; bases outside gene matches: 4. The CDR3 DNA is TGTGCTAGTGGTCCCGGGACAGGGATGAACACTGAAGCTTTCTTT. Its translation is CASGPGTGMNTEAFF. Together with reference TRBV12-5 and TRBJ1-1, the CDR3 gives the full variable domain: DARVTQTPRHKVTEMGQEVTMRCQPILGHNTVFWYRQTMMQGLELLAYFRNRAPLDDSGMPKDRFSAEMPDATLATLKIQPSEPRDSAVYFCASGPGTGMNTEAFFGQGTRLTVV.

The chain employs TRBV6-5 and TRBJ2-7, with 10 bases aligning to TRBD2. This CDR3 has 14 amino acids. Trimming removed 10 bases from V and 4 bases from J; junction bases left unmatched: 10. Germline CDR1 and CDR2: MNHEY and SVGAGI. The CDR3 DNA reads as TGTGCCACCTCCCGACTAGCGGGTTCTTACGAGCAGTACTTC. Encoded protein: CATSRLAGSYEQYF.

The chain has TRBV5-4 and TRBJ1-1; 8 nucleotides match TRBD1. CDR3 size: 15 residues. V was clipped by 0 bases and J by 7 bases; unmatched bases: 8. CDR1 is SGHNT and CDR2 is YYREEE in the germline V gene (reference sequence). The CDR3 DNA reads as TGTGCCAGCAGCTTGGCAGTACAGGGGGTAGGTGAAGCTTTCTTT. Residues: CASSLAVQGVGEAFF.

This clone was seen just once. This chain links TRBV4-1 with TRBJ1-3; TRBD1 might be the D (6 bases). The CDR3 is 14 amino acids. Germline CDR1 is MGHRA and CDR2 is YSYEKL. V lost 4 bases and J lost 0, with 7 bases in between. CDR3 DNA: TGCGCCAGCAGCCGACAGGTCTCTGGAAACACCATATATTTT. It encodes CASSRQVSGNTIYF.

This clone has more than one count but fewer than ten. The genes are TRBV19 and TRBJ2-7, with TRBD2 identical over 9 bases. Trimming took 0 bases from V and 5 from J; bases not matched to a gene: 5. Germline loops: CDR1 LNHDA, CDR2 SQIVND (reference sequence). The CDR3 covers 15 residues. The CDR3 spells CASSIEGSGRNEQYF. Here the CDR3 DNA reads TGTGCCAGTAGTATAGAAGGGAGCGGGAGGAACGAGCAGTACTTC.

The J gene is TRBJ2-5, the V gene TRBV4-2, with D uncertain. Germline CDR1 and CDR2: LGHNA and YNFKEQ. V lost 0 bases, J lost 5 bases, and 13 bases lay in between. The CDR3 consists of 15 residues. CDR3 sequence: CASSQERLTGETQYF. CDR3 bases: TGTGCCAGCAGCCAAGAGAGGCTGACCGGGGAGACCCAGTACTTC.

The V and J genes are TRBV24-1 and TRBJ2-1, with 7 bases fitting TRBD2. J lost 6 bases, V lost 9 bases, and 7 bases had no gene match. CDR1 is KGHDR, CDR2 SFDVKD, per germline. This CDR3 region has 13 residues. The CDR3 reads CATDSGWGNEQFF. Written as DNA, the CDR3 is TGTGCCACCGATAGCGGGTGGGGCAATGAGCAGTTCTTC.

The chain joins TRBV14 to TRBJ1-1, with TRBD1 as a possible D gene (6 bases). Trimming left V 4 bases short and J 1 base short, with 7 bases between. CDR3 length: 13 amino acids. The germline CDR1 and CDR2 sequences are SGHDN and FVKESK. CDR3 in amino acids: CASSRQENTEAFF. CDR3 nucleotides: TGTGCCAGCAGCCGACAGGAGAACACTGAAGCTTTCTTT.

The CDR3 nucleotides read TGTGCCAGCAGCTTAGAGACAGGGTTTAGCGAAAAACTGTTTTTT. Its translation is CASSLETGFSEKLFF. The J gene is TRBJ1-4, the V gene TRBV7-9; the match to TRBD1 covers 7 bases. J gave up 8 bases and V 1 base, and 7 bases lay outside the gene matches. Germline values: CDR1 SEHNR, CDR2 FQNEAQ (reference sequence). This CDR3 comprises 15 residues.

The V call is TRBV5-4, the J call TRBJ2-2, with D possibly being TRBD1 (6 bases). Per the germline V gene, CDR1 is SGHNT and CDR2 is YYREEE (reference sequence). The CDR3 is 16 amino acids. Trimming took 4 bases from V and 1 from J, leaving 14 bases between them. CDR3 sequence (DNA): TGTGCCAGCAGCACGGGACAAAAAAGGAACACCGGGGAGCTGTTTTTT. It encodes CASSTGQKRNTGELFF.

The genes are TRBV19 and TRBJ1-6; 8 bases fit TRBD1. The germline V gene encodes CDR1 LNHDA and CDR2 SQIVND (reference sequence). The CDR3 loop spans 15 amino acids. V lost 4 bases, J lost 6 bases, and 5 bases stayed unmatched. The CDR3 sequence: CASSRGQAANSPLHF. CDR3 sequence (DNA): TGTGCCAGTAGTAGGGGACAGGCGGCTAATTCACCCCTCCACTTT. The entire variable domain, with the rest obtained from reference TRBV19 and TRBJ1-6, is as follows: DGGITQSPKYLFRKEGQNVTLSCEQNLNHDAMYWYRQDPGQGLRLIYYSQIVNDFQKGDIAEGYSVSREKKESFPLTVTSAQKNPTAFYLCASSRGQAANSPLHFGNGTRLTVT.